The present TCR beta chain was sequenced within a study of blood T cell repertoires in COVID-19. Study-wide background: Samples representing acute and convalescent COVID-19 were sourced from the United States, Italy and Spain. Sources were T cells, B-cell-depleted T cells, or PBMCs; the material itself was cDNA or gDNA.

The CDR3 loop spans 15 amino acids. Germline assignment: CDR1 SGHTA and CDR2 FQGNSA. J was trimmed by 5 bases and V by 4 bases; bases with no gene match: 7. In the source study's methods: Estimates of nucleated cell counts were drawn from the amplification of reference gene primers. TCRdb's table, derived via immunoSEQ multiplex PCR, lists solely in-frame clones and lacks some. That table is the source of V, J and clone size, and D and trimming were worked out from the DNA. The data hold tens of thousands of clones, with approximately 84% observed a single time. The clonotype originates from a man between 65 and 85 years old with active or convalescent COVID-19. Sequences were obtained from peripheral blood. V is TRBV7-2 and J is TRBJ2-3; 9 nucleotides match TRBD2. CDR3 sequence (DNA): TGTGCCAGCAGCTCCGCTTTAGCGGGAGTAGATACGCAGTATTTT. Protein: CASSSALAGVDTQYF.